The clone carrying this T cell receptor (beta chain) was detected only a few times. Its antigen remains unidentified. The data originate from a study of response to subunit inactivated influenza vaccine. Whole-study results and caveats: The authors suggested that few new T cells are recruited per seasonal influenza vaccination.

TCRdb re-derived calls from the RT-PCR reads in MiXCR, one entry per CDR3 protein. This sample has around 710,000 distinct CDR3 sequences; roughly 13% occur once, and the top ten carry 6% to 7%. The CDR3 totals 16 residues. Per germline, CDR1 SGHTA and CDR2 FQGNSA. V was trimmed by 5 bases and J by 7 bases, leaving 24 bases between them. The source of this sequence is a man over 45 who received an inactivated influenza vaccine. This sample comprised PBMCs from blood, obtained around 15 days before vaccination. The chain links TRBV7-2 to TRBJ2-7, with D possibly matching TRBD2 (7 bases). CDR3 sequence: CASSLNGAGANGEQYF. The CDR3 bases are TGTGCCAGCAGCCTAAATGGGGCGGGGGCAAACGGGGAGCAGTACTTC.